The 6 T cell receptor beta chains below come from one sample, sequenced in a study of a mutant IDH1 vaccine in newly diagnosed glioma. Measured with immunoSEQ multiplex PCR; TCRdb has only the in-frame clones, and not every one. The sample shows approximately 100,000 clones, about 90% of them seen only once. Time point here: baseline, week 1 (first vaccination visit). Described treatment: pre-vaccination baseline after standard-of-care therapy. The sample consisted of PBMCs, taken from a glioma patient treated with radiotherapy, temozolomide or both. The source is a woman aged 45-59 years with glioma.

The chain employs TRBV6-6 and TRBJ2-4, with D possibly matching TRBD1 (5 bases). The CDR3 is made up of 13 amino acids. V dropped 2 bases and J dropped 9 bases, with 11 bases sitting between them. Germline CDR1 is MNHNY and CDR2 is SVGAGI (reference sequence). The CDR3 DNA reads TGTGCCAGCAGTTACGACAGACTGGTCATTCAGTACTTC. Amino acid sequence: CASSYDRLVIQYF.

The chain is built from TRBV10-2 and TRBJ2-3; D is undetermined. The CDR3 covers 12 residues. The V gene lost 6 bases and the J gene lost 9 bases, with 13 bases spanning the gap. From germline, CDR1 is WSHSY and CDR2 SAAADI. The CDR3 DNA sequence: TGCGCCAGCAGGCTGCCTTCTACGACGCAGTATTTT. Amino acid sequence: CASRLPSTTQYF.

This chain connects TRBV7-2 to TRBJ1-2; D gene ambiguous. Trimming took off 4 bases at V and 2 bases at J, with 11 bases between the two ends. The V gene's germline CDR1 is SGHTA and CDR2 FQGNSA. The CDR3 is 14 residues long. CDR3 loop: CASSSQVSNYGYTF. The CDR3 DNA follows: TGTGCCAGCAGCTCCCAGGTTTCGAACTATGGCTACACCTTC.

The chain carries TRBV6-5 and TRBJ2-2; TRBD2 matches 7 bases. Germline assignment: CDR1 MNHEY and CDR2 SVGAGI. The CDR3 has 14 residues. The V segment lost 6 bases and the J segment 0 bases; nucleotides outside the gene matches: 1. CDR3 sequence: CASRAGANTGELFF. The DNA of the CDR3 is TGTGCCAGCAGGGCGGGGGCGAACACCGGGGAGCTGTTTTTT.

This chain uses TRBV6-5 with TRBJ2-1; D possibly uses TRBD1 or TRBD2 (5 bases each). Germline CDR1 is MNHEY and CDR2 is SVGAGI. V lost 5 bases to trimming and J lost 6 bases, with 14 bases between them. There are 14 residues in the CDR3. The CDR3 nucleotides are TGTGCCAGCAGTGCCCCGGGACGCTTCAATGAGCAGTTCTTC. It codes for CASSAPGRFNEQFF.

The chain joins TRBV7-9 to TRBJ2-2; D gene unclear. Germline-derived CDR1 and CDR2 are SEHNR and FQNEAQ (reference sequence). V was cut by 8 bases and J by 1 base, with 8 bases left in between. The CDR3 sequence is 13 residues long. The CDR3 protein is CASSSRNTGELFF. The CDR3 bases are TGTGCCAGCTCGAGTCGGAACACCGGGGAGCTGTTTTTT.